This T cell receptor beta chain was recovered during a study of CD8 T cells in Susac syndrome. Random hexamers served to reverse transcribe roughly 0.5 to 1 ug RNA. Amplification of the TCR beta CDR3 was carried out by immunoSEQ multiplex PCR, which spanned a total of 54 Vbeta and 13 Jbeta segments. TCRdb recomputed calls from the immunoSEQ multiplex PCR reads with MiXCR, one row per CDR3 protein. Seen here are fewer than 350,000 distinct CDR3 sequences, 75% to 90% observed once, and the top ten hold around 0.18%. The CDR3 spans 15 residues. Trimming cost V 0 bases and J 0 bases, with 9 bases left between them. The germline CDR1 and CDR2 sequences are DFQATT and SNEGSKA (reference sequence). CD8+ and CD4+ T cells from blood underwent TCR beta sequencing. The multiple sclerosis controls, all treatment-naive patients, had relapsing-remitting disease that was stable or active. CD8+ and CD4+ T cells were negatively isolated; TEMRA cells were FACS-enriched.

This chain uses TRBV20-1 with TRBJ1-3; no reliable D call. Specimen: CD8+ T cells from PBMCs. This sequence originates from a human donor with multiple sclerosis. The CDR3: CSARDRAGSGNTIYF. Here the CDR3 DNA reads TGCAGTGCTAGAGATAGGGCAGGCTCTGGAAACACCATATATTTT.